The rows below give T cell receptor beta chains drawn from one sample of a study of T cell changes during pregnancy in multiple sclerosis. Sequencing was performed with immunoSEQ multiplex PCR; in TCRdb, only in-frame clones are kept and a portion is missing. The profile shows under 60,000 clones, around nine tenths of them singletons. Sequenced material: CD4+ T cells from peripheral blood mononuclear cells, taken in the second trimester of pregnancy. The receptor source for this set is a female donor in good health, enrolled as a control in a pregnancy study. Both conserved end residues are part of each CDR3. D genes are given only for firm matches.

V: TRBV28; D: TRBD1; J: TRBJ1-1; DNA: TGTGCCAGCACGGCAGAAAGCTTCTCCCCCTGGGGGACAGGGGGAGAAGCTTTCTTT; CDR3: CASTAESFSPWGTGGEAFF
V: TRBV6-1; D: .; J: TRBJ2-5; DNA: TGTGCCAGCACGGGACAAATCCAAGAGACCCAGTACTTC; CDR3: CASTGQIQETQYF
V: TRBV14; D: .; J: TRBJ1-3; DNA: TGTGCCAGCAGCCCCAGGGTTTCTGGAAACACCATATATTTT; CDR3: CASSPRVSGNTIYF
V: TRBV7-2; D: TRBD1; J: TRBJ2-6; DNA: TGTGCCAGCAGCTTAGCTTGGACAGGGGCCTCAATACATTTC; CDR3: CASSLAWTGASIHF
V: TRBV7-2; D: .; J: TRBJ1-1; DNA: TGTGCCAGCAGCTTAGTTTTAACTGAAGCTTTCTTT; CDR3: CASSLVLTEAFF
V: TRBV30; D: TRBD1; J: TRBJ1-5; DNA: TGTGCCTGGAAGCACCCACAACAGGGGGCAAAGAGGAAGCCCCAGCATTTT; CDR3: CAWKHPQQGAKRKPQHF
V: TRBV5-6; D: .; J: TRBJ2-2; DNA: TGTGCCAGCAGGGAGTCTGAATCGAACACCGGGGAGCTGTTTTTT; CDR3: CASRESESNTGELFF
V: TRBV30; D: .; J: TRBJ1-1; DNA: TGTGCCTGGAGTGACGATGAGGGATTCTACACTGAAGCTTTCTTT; CDR3: CAWSDDEGFYTEAFF
V: TRBV15; D: .; J: TRBJ2-7; DNA: TGTGCCACCAGCAGCGGCAGGGATAGGGTCGAGCAGTACTTC; CDR3: CATSSGRDRVEQYF
V: TRBV5-5; D: TRBD1; J: TRBJ1-6; DNA: TGTGCCAGCAGATACACCGGGACAGGTGAACCACCCCTCCACTTT; CDR3: CASRYTGTGEPPLHF
V: TRBV4-2; D: .; J: TRBJ1-5; DNA: TGTGCCAGCAGGAAAGGGGTGGGCCAGCCCCAGCATTTT; CDR3: CASRKGVGQPQHF